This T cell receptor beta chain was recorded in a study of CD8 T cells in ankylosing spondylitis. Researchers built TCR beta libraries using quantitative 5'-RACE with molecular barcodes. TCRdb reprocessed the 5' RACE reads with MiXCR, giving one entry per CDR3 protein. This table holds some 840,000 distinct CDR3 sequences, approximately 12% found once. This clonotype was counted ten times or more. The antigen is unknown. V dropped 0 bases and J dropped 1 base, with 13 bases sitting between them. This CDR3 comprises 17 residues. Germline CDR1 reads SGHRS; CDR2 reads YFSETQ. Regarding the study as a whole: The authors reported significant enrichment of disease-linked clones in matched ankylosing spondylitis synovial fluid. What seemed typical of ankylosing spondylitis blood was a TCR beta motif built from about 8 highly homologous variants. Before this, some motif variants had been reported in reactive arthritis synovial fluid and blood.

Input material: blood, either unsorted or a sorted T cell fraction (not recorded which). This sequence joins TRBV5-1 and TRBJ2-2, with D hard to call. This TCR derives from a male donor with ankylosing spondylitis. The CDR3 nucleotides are TGCGCCAGCAGCTTGGTCGTAAGAGACCTGAACACCGGGGAGCTGTTTTTT. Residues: CASSLVVRDLNTGELFF.